This T cell receptor (beta chain) was recovered during a study of Graves' ophthalmopathy and Graves' hyperthyroidism. Findings of the study overall: Appearing in blood as well were most expanded thyroid clonotypes above 0.001 frequency.

The CDR3 covers 16 residues. CDR1 and CDR2 from the germline V gene are LNHNV and YYDKDF (reference sequence). V shed 1 base, J shed 0 bases, and the junction held 0 bases outside the gene matches. Clinical symptoms, serum thyroxine, TRAb, thyroid ultrasound and orbital computed tomography were relied on for diagnosis. For repertoire sequencing, the TCR beta CDR3 regions were amplified from RNA transcripts. An initial RT-PCR round employing HTBI primers preceded a second-round multiplex PCR. TCRdb used MiXCR to reprocess the multiplex PCR reads, holding one entry per CDR3 protein. The sample records approximately 160,000 distinct CDR3 sequences, around 40% being singletons. There are many counts of this clonotype. Its target is not known.

The sequenced sample consisted of peripheral blood. The receptor comes from a man younger than 40 with Graves' ophthalmopathy. The rearrangement joins TRBV15 to TRBJ2-6; 7 nucleotides line up with TRBD1. The CDR3 nucleotides are TGTGCCACCAGCAGAGGGGACAGCTCTGGGGCCAACGTCCTGACTTTC. Its translation: CATSRGDSSGANVLTF.